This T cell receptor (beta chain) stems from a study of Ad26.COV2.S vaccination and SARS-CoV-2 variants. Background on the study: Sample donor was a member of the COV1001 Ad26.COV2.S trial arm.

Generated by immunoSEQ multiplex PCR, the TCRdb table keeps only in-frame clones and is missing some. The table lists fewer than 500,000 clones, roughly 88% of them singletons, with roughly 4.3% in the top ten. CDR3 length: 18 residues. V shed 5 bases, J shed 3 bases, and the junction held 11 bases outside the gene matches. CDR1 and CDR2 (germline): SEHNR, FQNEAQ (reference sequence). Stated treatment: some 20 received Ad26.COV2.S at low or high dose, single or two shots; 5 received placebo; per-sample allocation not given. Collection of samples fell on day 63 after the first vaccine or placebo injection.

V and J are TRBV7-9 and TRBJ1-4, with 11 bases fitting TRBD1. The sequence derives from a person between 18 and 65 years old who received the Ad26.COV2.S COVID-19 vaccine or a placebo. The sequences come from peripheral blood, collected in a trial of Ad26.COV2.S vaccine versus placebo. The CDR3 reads CASSPRTGGAEANEKLFF. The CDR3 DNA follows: TGTGCCAGCAGCCCCCGGACAGGGGGCGCTGAGGCTAATGAAAAACTGTTTTTT.